The clone carrying this TCR beta chain was detected many times. The antigen remains unidentified. The entry originates in a study of Graves' ophthalmopathy and Graves' hyperthyroidism. About the study: Calling hyperthyroidism stable required that no ophthalmopathy show up within 18 months of follow-up. Notes on the study in general: The blood repertoire also included most expanded thyroid clonotypes above 0.001 frequency.

The authors amplified TCR beta CDR3 regions from RNA transcripts. The library came from an HTBI-primed first-round RT-PCR and a second-round multiplex PCR. TCRdb fed the multiplex PCR reads into MiXCR, producing one record per CDR3 protein. This table holds about 590,000 distinct CDR3 sequences, about two fifths found once. Serum thyroxine and TRAb, along with clinical symptoms, thyroid ultrasound and orbital computed tomography, were what diagnosis relied on. Between the trimmed V and J ends, which lost 4 bases and 4 bases, there was a span of 10 bases. Germline V gives CDR1 SEHNR, CDR2 FQNEAQ (reference sequence). The CDR3 extends over 13 amino acids.

The J gene is TRBJ1-2, the V gene TRBV7-9; TRBD1 might be the D (5 bases). This receptor was taken from an adult man with Graves' hyperthyroidism. Sequenced: peripheral blood or thyroid tissue (not recorded which). This CDR3 reads CASSYRDLYGYTF. In DNA form, the CDR3 reads TGTGCCAGCAGCTACCGGGACCTCTATGGCTACACCTTC.